This is a list of T cell receptor beta chains from one sample in a study of blood T cell repertoires in COVID-19. The data were produced by immunoSEQ multiplex PCR, yet TCRdb's version contains in-frame clones alone and is incomplete. This table holds approximately 410,000 clones, roughly 90% found once. Material for sequencing was peripheral blood. These receptor sequences come from a woman in her twenties or thirties with active or convalescent COVID-19. CDR3s include the opening cysteine and the closing phenylalanine or tryptophan. The listing skips clone size in some rows; elsewhere it reads once, few, many or a size class.

v_gene,j_gene,abundance,CDR3aa
TRBV10-1,TRBJ1-2,-,CASSESVATGSYGYTF
TRBV18,TRBJ1-1,-,CASSPPEGAGTEAFF
TRBV7-6,TRBJ2-7,-,CASSHPRQGGSYEQYF
TRBV11-2,TRBJ1-1,-,CASSLAPGVTEAFF
TRBV6-1,TRBJ1-1,-,CASSEYRENTEAFF
TRBV27,TRBJ1-1,-,CASSLMGQGGSEAFF
TRBV11-2,TRBJ1-4,-,CASSLGTEKLFF
TRBV29-1,TRBJ2-3,-,CSVEDDSGKTDTQYF
TRBV5-6,TRBJ2-5,-,CASSLQQGPQETQYF
TRBV3-1/TRBV3-2,TRBJ1-1,-,CASSQGRGTEAFF
TRBV6-5,TRBJ2-7,many,CASSPRAPGNEQYF
TRBV10-2,TRBJ2-1,once,CASMGSGSSYNEQFF
TRBV10-3,TRBJ1-1,-,CAISDRDRGTEAFF
TRBV2,TRBJ1-6,few,CASSATGKGNSPLHF
TRBV27,TRBJ1-1,-,CASSLLAGMNTEAFF
TRBV11-2,TRBJ1-1,-,CASSIPDGRVDTEAFF
TRBV29-1,TRBJ1-1,-,CSVESLTGMDTEAFF
TRBV6-5,TRBJ2-2,-,CASTEDSNTGELFF
TRBV9,TRBJ1-4,-,CASSAGQGKEKLFF
TRBV5-1,TRBJ2-7,-,CASSLRPQGTGGNEQYF
TRBV27,TRBJ1-2,-,CASSLRQGYGYTF
TRBV3-1/TRBV3-2,TRBJ2-5,few,CASSQAVQGGQETQYF
TRBV7-9,TRBJ1-2,-,CASSLAGTGGRYYGYTF
TRBV18,TRBJ2-3,-,CASSGYLAADTQYF
TRBV20-1,TRBJ2-7,-,CSARDLAEQYF
TRBV10-3,TRBJ1-1,-,CAINAEVNTEAFF
TRBV10-3,TRBJ2-2,-,CATTDREGTGELFF
TRBV27,TRBJ1-1,-,CASSMGSEAFF
TRBV30,TRBJ1-2,-,CAWRKQGAPYGYTF
TRBV5-4,TRBJ2-5,-,CASSLVTGGWETQYF
TRBV13,TRBJ1-2,-,CASSLGRGAYGYTF